The following is a TCR beta chain sequence with its context. This CDR3 has 14 amino acids. V lost 7 bases to trimming and J lost 1 base, with 13 bases between them. CDR1 is LNHNV and CDR2 is YYDKDF in the germline V gene (reference sequence). The sample comes from a study of identical twins. MiXCR was run by TCRdb on the 5' RACE reads, yielding one entry per CDR3 protein. The table lists a few hundred thousand distinct CDR3 sequences, nearly 15% of them singletons. The sample was also linked to a second study, of yellow fever vaccine responses in identical twins.

Sequencing was done on a sample of CD4+ T cells sorted from blood. This sequence originates from a young woman in good health. The chain has TRBV15 and TRBJ2-5; TRBD2 is a possible D gene (6 bases). In nucleotides, the CDR3 is TGTGCCACCACGAACCGGGAGCTCCAAGAGACCCAGTACTTC. This gives the protein CATTNRELQETQYF.